This passage covers 8 T cell receptor beta chains from one sample sequenced in a study of T cell repertoires in cytomegalovirus infection. Using its own MiXCR run on the reads, TCRdb lists one record per CDR3 protein. The table shows about 770,000 distinct CDR3 sequences, with 25% to 30% occurring only once. Antigens of these TCRs are unknown. The material sequenced was cultured CD8+ T cells from PBMCs, taken from culture after CMV antigen stimulation. The source of these receptors is a human donor in good health (CMV status not recorded). Some clones in this sample may be carry-over from other donors' samples.

This chain uses TRBV11-3 with TRBJ2-3; maybe TRBD2 (6 bases). The CDR3 length is 18 residues. Germline-derived CDR1 and CDR2 are SGHNT and YENEEA. Trimming took off 5 bases at V and 2 bases at J, with 23 bases between the two ends. This CDR3 reads CASSPVGPGETLTDTQYF. The CDR3 DNA is TGTGCCAGCAGCCCCGTTGGACCGGGGGAGACCCTCACAGATACGCAGTATTTT.

This clonotype showed up just a few times. This chain links TRBV11-3 with TRBJ2-1, with a weak D call TRBD1 (5 bases). Per germline, CDR1 SGHNT and CDR2 YENEEA. This CDR3 comprises 15 residues. V lost 1 base and J lost 2, with 9 bases in between. The CDR3 coding sequence is TGTGCCAGCAGCTTAGTGACAGAACCCTACAATGAGCAGTTCTTC. It is translated as CASSLVTEPYNEQFF.

This clonotype was found a few times. The chain uses TRBV7-9 and TRBJ1-5; tentative D call: TRBD1 (5 bases). This CDR3 comprises 15 residues. Germline assignment: CDR1 SEHNR and CDR2 FQNEAQ (reference sequence). Between the trimmed V and J ends, which lost 1 base and 6 bases, there was a span of 13 bases. The CDR3 protein is CASSLEGEAGQPQHF. CDR3 sequence (DNA): TGTGCCAGCAGCTTAGAAGGGGAGGCCGGTCAGCCCCAGCATTTT.

CDR3 nucleotides: TGTGCCAGCTCACCACCCCAGATGCTCTATGGCTACACCTTC. It yields the protein CASSPPQMLYGYTF. The rearrangement links TRBV18 to TRBJ1-2; no firm D call. Germline CDR1 is KGHSH and CDR2 is LQKENI. The CDR3 totals 14 residues. V lost 0 bases and J lost 4, with 9 bases in between.

This clonotype was seen many times. V gene TRBV10-3 combines with J gene TRBJ1-2; D is ambiguous. The V gene's germline CDR1 is ENHRY and CDR2 SYGVKD. The CDR3 length is 14 residues. Trimming took off 6 bases at V and 4 bases at J, with 15 bases between the two ends. CDR3 nucleotides: TGTGCCATCAGCTACACACAAGCCTTCTATGGCTACACCTTC. Amino acid sequence: CAISYTQAFYGYTF.

The chain employs TRBV6-1 and TRBJ1-2, with 7 nucleotides matching TRBD1. Unmatched junction bases numbered 10, after V lost 0 bases and J lost 6 bases. Germline V gene data show CDR1 as MNHNS and CDR2 as SASEGT. The CDR3 covers 16 residues. The CDR3 here is CASSEARQGMMDGYTF. As DNA, the CDR3 is TGTGCCAGCAGTGAAGCAAGACAGGGAATGATGGATGGCTACACCTTC.

This clonotype was detected only a few times. The chain carries TRBV19 and TRBJ2-5, with 8 positions matching TRBD2. Trimming took 3 bases from V and 2 from J; bases not matched to a gene: 5. This CDR3 spans 15 amino acids. Germline-derived CDR1 and CDR2 are LNHDA and SQIVND (reference sequence). CDR3 region: CASSITSGTQETQYF. The DNA of the CDR3 is TGTGCCAGTAGTATTACTAGCGGAACACAAGAGACCCAGTACTTC. Complete variable domain (other parts from reference TRBV19 and TRBJ2-5): DGGITQSPKYLFRKEGQNVTLSCEQNLNHDAMYWYRQDPGQGLRLIYYSQIVNDFQKGDIAEGYSVSREKKESFPLTVTSAQKNPTAFYLCASSITSGTQETQYFGPGTRLLVL.

This clonotype was counted a few times. J is TRBJ1-1 and V is TRBV6-5; TRBD1 aligns across 8 bases. The V and J ends lost 6 bases and 0 bases, in that order; junction bases with no gene match: 3. The CDR3 loop spans 14 amino acids. CDR1 is MNHEY and CDR2 is SVGAGI in the germline V gene. The CDR3 loop reads CASSRGPVNTEAFF. The DNA of the CDR3 is TGTGCCAGCAGCAGGGGGCCCGTGAACACTGAAGCTTTCTTT.